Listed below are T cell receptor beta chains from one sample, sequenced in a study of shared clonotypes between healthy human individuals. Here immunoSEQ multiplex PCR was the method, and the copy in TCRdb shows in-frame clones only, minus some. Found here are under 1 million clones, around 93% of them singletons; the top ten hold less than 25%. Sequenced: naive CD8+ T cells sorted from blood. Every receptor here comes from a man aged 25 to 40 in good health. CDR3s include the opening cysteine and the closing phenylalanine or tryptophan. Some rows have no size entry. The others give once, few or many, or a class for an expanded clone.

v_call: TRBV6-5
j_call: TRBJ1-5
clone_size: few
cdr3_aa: CASRPLGYSNQPQHF

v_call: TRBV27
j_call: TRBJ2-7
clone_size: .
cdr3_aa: CASSFQIPGSEQYF

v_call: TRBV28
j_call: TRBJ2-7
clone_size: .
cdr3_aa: CASSLLAGAFGEQYF

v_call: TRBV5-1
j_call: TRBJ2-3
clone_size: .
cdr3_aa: CASSSDSTDTQYF

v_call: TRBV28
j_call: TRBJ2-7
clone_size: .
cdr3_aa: CASSLSGQHNYEQYF

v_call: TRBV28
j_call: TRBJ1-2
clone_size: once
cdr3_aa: CASSSRATLHYGYTF

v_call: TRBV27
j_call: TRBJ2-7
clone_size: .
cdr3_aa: CASSLYNRTGGQYF

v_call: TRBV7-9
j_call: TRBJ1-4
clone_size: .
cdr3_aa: CASSLVGGTTNEKLFF

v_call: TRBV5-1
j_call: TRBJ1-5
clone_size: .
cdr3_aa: CASSLVGEGNQPQHF

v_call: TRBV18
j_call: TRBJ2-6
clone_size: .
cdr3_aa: CASSQPVDLQSRANVLTF

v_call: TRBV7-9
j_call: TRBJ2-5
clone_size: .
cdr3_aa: CASSELEGKTQYF

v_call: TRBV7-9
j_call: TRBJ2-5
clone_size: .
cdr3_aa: CASSSPPSTEEETQYF

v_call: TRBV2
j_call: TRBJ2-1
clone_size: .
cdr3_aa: CASNKQGGLSYNEQFF

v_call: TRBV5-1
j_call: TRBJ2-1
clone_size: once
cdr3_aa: CASSLATSGTYEQFF

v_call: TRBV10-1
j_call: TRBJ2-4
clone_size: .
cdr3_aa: CASSDSGRLYF

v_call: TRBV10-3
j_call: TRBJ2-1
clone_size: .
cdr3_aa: CAISGGPDEQFF

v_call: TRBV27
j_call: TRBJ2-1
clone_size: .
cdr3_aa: CASSLGGSEQFF

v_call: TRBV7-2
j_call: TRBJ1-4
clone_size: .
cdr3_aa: CASSLVGEMSNEKLFF

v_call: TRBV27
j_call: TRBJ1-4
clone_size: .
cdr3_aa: CAILPGQGFGAEKLFF

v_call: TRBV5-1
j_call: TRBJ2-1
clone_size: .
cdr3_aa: CASSQLSTGNEQFF

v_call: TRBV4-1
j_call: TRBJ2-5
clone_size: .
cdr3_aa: CASSRTSGDQETQYF

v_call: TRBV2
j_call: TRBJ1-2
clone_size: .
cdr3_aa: CASKPRGANNYGYTF

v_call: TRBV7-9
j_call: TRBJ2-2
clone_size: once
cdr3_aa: CASSLGFSANTGELFF

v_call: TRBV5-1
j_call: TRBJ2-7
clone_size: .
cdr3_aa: CASSLQTDGTYEQYF

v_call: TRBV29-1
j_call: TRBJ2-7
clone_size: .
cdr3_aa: CSVVGTSDDDEQYF

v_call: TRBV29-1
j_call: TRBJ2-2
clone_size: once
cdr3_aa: CSADFRDSGELFF

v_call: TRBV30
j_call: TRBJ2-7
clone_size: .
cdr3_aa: CAWSLAGAYGYEQYF

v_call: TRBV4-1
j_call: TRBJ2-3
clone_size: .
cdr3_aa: CASSQVPGMIDTQYF

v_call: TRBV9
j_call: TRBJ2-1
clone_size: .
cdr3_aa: CASSADQGFHNEQFF

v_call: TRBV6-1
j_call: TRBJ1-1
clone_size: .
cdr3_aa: CASSAQPETDTEAFF

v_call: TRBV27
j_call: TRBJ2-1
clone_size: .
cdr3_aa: CASSPGPYNEQFF

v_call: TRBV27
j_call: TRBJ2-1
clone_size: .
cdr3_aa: CASSSTRGAGNEQFF

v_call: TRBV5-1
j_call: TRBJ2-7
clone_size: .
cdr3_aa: CASSLDGSGYYEQYF

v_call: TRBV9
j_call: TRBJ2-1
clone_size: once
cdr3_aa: CASSVHRGGTSYNEQFF

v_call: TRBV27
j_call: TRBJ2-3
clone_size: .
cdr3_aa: CASSLSFYPGDRTDTQYF

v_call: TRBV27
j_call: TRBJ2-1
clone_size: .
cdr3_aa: CASSRNPPYEQFF

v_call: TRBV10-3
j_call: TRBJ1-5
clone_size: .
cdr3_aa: CAISDPGQGSQPQHF

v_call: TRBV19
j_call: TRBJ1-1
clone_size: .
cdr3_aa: CASSLLWTEGDTEAFF

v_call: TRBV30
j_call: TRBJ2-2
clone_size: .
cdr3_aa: CAWSIPTGELFF

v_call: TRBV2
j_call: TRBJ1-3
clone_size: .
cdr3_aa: CASRETSSGNTIYF

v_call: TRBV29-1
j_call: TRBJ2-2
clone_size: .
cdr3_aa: CSVERGKNTGELFF

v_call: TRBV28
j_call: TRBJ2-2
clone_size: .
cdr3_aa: CASSLTSGGTGELFF

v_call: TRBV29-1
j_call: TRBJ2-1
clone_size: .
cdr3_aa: CSGEGLAGGSYNEQFF

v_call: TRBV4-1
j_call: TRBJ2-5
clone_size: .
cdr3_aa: CASSSSGGSQETQYF

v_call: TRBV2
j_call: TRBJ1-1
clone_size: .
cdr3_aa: CASSEGRRKAEAFF

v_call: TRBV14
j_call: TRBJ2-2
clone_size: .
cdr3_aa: CASPRTGDTGELFF